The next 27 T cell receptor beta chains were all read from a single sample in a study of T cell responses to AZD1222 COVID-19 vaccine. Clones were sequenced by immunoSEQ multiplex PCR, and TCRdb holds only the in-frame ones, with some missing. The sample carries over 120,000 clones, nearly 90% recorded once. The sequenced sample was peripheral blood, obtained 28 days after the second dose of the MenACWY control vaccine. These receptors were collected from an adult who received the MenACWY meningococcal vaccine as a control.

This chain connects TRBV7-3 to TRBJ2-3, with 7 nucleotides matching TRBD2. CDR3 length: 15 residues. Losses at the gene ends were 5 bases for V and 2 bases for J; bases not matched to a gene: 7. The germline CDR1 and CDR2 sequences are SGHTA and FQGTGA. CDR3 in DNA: TGTGCCAGCAGCCGACTAGCCCTCCCCACAGATACGCAGTATTTT. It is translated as CASSRLALPTDTQYF.

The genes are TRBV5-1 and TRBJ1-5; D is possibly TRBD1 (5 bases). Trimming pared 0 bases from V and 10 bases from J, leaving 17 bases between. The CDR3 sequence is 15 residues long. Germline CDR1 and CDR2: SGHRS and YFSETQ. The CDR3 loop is CASSLAGHPTEPQHF. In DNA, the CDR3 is TGCGCCAGCAGCTTGGCCGGACACCCGACAGAACCCCAGCATTTT.

CDR3 nucleotides: TGTGCCACCAGTGATGGGGCAGGGGGCCTTCTCTTCTATGGCTACACCTTC. Amino acids: CATSDGAGGLLFYGYTF. This chain joins TRBV24-1 and TRBJ1-2; TRBD1 aligns across 8 bases. This CDR3 spans 17 amino acids. CDR1 and CDR2 (germline): KGHDR, SFDVKD. The J segment lost 4 bases and the V segment lost 3 bases, leaving 12 bases of the junction unmatched.

CDR3: CAWSSSIGSYTF. DNA of the CDR3: TGTGCCTGGAGTTCGTCGATTGGGAGCTACACCTTC. The chain joins TRBV30 to TRBJ1-2; unclear D gene. The V gene lost 2 bases and the J gene lost 9 bases, with 13 bases spanning the gap. Germline lookup yields CDR1 GTSNPN and CDR2 SVGIG (reference sequence). The CDR3 is made up of 12 amino acids.

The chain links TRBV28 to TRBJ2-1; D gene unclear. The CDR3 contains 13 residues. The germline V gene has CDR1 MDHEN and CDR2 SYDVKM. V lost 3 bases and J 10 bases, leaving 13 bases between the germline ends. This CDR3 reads CASSLIEPVEQFF. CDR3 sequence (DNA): TGTGCCAGCAGTTTGATAGAGCCCGTGGAGCAGTTCTTC. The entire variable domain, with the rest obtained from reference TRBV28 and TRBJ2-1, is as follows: DVKVTQSSRYLVKRTGEKVFLECVQDMDHENMFWYRQDPGLGLRLIYFSYDVKMKEKGDIPEGYSVSREKKERFSLILESASTNQTSMYLCASSLIEPVEQFFGPGTRLTVL.

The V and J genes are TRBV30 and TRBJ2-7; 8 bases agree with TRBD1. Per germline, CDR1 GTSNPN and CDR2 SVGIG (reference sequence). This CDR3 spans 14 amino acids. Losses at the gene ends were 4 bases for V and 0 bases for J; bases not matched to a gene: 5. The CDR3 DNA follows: TGTGCCTGGAAGGACAGGGAAAGCTCCTACGAGCAGTACTTC. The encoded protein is CAWKDRESSYEQYF.

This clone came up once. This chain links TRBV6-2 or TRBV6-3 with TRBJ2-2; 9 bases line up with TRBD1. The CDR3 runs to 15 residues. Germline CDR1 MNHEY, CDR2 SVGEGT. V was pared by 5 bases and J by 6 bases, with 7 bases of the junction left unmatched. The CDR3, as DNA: TGTGCCAGCAGTCAACCGGGACAGGGTTCCGGGGAGCTGTTTTTT. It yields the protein CASSQPGQGSGELFF.

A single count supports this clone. The CDR3 loop reads CASSYSARLYEQYF. In DNA, the CDR3 is TGTGCCAGCAGTTACTCGGCCAGATTATACGAGCAGTACTTC. This chain links TRBV6-5 with TRBJ2-7; the D is unclear. Germline V lookup: CDR1 MNHEY, CDR2 SVGAGI. This CDR3 has 14 residues. V was trimmed by 0 bases and J by 4 bases, leaving 10 bases between them.

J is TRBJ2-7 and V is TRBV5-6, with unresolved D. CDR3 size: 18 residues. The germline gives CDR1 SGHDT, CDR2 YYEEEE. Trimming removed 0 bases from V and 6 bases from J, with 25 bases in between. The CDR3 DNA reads TGTGCCAGCAGCTTGGCCTCGCGACAACTTATTTCCCTATTCGAGCAGTACTTC. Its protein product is CASSLASRQLISLFEQYF.

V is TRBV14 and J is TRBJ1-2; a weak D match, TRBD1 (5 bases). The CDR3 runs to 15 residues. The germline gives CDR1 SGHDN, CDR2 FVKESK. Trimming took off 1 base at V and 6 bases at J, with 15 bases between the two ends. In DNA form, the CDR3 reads TGTGCCAGCAGCCAAGGTCCCAGAGGGGCAAATGGCTACACCTTC. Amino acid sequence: CASSQGPRGANGYTF. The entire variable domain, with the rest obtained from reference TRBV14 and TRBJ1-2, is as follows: EAGVTQFPSHSVIEKGQTVTLRCDPISGHDNLYWYRRVMGKEIKFLLHFVKESKQDESGMPNNRFLAERTGGTYSTLKVQPAELEDSGVYFCASSQGPRGANGYTFGSGTRLTVV.

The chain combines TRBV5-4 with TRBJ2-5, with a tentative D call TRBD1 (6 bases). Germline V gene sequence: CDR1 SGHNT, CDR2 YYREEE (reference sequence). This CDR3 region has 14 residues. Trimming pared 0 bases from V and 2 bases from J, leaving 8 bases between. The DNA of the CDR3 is TGTGCCAGCAGCTTGGGGGGGCAGCAAGAGACCCAGTACTTC. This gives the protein CASSLGGQQETQYF. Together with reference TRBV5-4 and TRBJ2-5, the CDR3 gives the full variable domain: ETGVTQSPTHLIKTRGQQVTLRCSSQSGHNTVSWYQQALGQGPQFIFQYYREEENGRGNFPPRFSGLQFPNYSSELNVNALELDDSALYLCASSLGGQQETQYFGPGTRLLVL.

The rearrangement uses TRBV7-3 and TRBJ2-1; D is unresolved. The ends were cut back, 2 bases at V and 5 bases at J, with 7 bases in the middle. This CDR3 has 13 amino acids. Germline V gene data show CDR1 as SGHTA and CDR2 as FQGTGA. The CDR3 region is CASSLVTDNEQFF. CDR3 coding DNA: TGTGCCAGCAGCTTAGTGACTGACAATGAGCAGTTCTTC.

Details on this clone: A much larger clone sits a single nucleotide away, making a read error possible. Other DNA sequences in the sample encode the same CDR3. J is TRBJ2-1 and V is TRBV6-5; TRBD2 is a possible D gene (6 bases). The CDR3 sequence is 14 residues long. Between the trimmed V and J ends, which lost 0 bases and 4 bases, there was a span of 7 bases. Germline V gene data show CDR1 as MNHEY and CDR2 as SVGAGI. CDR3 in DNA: TGTGCCAGCAGTTACTCGGGGGGTTACAATGAGCAGTTCTTC. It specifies CASSYSGGYNEQFF.

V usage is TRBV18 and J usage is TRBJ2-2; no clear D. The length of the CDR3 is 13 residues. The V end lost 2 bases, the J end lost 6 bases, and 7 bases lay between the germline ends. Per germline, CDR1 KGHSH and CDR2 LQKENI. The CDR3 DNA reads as TGTGCCAGCTCACCAAGTAGGGCCGGGGAGCTGTTTTTT. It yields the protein CASSPSRAGELFF.

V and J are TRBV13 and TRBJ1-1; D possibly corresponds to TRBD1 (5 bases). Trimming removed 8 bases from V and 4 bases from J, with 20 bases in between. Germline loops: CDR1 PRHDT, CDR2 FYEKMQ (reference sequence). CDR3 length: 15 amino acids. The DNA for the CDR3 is TGTGCCAGCGTAGCGGGGCAGGGAAGGGCCACTGAAGCTTTCTTT. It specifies CASVAGQGRATEAFF. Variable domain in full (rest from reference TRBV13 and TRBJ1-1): AAGVIQSPRHLIKEKRETATLKCYPIPRHDTVYWYQQGPGQDPQFLISFYEKMQSDKGSIPDRFSAQQFSDYHSELNMSSLELGDSALYFCASVAGQGRATEAFFGQGTRLTVV.

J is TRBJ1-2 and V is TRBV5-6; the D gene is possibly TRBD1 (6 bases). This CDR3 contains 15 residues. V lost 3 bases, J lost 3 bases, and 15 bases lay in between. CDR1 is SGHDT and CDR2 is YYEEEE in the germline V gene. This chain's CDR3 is CASSSLRGLDYGYTF. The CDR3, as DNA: TGTGCCAGCAGCTCTCTCAGGGGATTGGACTATGGCTACACCTTC.

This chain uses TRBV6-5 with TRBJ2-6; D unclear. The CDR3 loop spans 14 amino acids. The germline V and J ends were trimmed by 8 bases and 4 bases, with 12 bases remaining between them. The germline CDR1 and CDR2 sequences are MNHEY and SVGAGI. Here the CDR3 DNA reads TGTGCCAGCCTATATGTAACCGGGGCCAACGTCCTGACTTTC. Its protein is CASLYVTGANVLTF.

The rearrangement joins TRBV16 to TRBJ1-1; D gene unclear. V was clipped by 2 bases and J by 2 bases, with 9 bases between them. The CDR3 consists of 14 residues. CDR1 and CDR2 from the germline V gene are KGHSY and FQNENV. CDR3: CASSQTALNTEAFF. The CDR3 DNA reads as TGTGCCAGCAGCCAAACGGCCCTAAACACTGAAGCTTTCTTT.

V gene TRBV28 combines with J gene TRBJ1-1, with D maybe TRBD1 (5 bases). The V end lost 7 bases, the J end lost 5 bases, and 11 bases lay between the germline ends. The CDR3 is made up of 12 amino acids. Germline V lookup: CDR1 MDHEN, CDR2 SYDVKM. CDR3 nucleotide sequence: TGTGCCAGCACCGCCGAGGGGACTGAAGCTTTCTTT. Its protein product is CASTAEGTEAFF.

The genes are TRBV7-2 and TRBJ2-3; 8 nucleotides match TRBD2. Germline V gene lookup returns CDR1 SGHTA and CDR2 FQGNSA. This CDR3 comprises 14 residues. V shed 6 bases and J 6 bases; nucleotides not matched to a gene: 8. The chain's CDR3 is CASRPGGAWDTQYF. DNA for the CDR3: TGTGCCAGCAGGCCCGGGGGGGCATGGGATACGCAGTATTTT. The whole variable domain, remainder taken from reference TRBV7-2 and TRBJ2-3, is GAGVSQSPSNKVTEKGKDVELRCDPISGHTALYWYRQSLGQGLEFLIYFQGNSAPDKSGLPSDRFSAERTGGSVSTLTIQRTQQEDSAVYLCASRPGGAWDTQYFGPGTRLTVL.

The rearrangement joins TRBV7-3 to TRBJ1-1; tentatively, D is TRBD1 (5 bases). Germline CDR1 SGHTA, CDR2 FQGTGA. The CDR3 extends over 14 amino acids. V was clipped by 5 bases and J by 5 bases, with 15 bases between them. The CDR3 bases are TGTGCCAGCAGCCCCCAGGGTGGTGATACTGAAGCTTTCTTT. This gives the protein CASSPQGGDTEAFF.

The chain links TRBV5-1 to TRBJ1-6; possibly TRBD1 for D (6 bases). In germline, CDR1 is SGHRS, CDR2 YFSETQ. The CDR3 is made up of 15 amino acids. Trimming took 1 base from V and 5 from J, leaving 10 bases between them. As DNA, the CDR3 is TGCGCCAGCAGCTTGAGTACAGGGCATAATTCACCCCTCCACTTT. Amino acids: CASSLSTGHNSPLHF.

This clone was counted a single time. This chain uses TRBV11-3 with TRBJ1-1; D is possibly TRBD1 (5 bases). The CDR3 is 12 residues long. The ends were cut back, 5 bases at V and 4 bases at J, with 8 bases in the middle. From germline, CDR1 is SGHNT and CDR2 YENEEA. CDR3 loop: CASSGRGTEAFF. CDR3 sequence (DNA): TGTGCCAGCAGCGGGAGGGGCACTGAAGCTTTCTTT.

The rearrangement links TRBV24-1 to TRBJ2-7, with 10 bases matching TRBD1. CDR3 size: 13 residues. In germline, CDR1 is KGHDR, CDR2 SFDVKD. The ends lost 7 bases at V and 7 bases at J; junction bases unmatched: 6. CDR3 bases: TGTGCCACCAGAGGACAGGGGGGGGGTGAGCAGTACTTC. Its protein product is CATRGQGGGEQYF.

DNA of the CDR3: TGTGCCAGTAGTATACTCTGGACAGGGATGACTGAAGCTTTCTTT. Protein product: CASSILWTGMTEAFF. J is TRBJ1-1 and V is TRBV19; TRBD1 agrees at 8 bases. The germline CDR1 and CDR2 sequences are LNHDA and SQIVND (reference sequence). The V segment lost 2 bases and the J segment 5 bases; nucleotides outside the gene matches: 7. This CDR3 has 15 amino acids.

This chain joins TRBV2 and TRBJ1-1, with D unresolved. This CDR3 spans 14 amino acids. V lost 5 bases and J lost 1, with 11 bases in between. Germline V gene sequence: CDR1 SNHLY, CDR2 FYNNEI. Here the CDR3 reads CASSRARRNTEAFF. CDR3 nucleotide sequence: TGTGCCAGCAGTCGGGCCAGGAGGAACACTGAAGCTTTCTTT.

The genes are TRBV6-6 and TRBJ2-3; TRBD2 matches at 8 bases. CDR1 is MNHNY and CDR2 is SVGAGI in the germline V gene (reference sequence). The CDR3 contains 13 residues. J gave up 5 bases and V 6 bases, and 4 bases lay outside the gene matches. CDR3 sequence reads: CASSPRGGDTQYF. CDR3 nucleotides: TGTGCCAGCAGCCCCCGGGGGGGAGATACGCAGTATTTT.